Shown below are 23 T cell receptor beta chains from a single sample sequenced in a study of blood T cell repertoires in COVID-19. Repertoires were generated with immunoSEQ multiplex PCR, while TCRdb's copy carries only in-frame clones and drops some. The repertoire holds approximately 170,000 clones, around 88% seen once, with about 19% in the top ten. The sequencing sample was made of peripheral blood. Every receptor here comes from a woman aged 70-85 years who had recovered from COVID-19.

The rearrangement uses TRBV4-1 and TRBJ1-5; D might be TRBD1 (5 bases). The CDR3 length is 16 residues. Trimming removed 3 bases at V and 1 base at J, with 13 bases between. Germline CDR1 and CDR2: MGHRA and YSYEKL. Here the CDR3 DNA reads TGCGCCAGCAGCCATGAGGCGGAGGGGAGCAATCAGCCCCAGCATTTT. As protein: CASSHEAEGSNQPQHF.

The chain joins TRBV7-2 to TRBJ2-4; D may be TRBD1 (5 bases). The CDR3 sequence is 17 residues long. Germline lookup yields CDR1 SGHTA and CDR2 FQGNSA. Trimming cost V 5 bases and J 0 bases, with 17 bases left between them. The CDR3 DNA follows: TGTGCCAGCAGCCCTCACGCAGGGCCACGAGCCAAAAACATTCAGTACTTC. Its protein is CASSPHAGPRAKNIQYF.

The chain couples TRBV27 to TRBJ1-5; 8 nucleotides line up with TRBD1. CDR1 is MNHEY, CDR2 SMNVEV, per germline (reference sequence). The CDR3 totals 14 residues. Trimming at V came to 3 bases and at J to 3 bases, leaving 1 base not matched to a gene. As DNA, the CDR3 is TGTGCCAGCAGTTTCAGGGGGCACAATCAGCCCCAGCATTTT. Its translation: CASSFRGHNQPQHF.

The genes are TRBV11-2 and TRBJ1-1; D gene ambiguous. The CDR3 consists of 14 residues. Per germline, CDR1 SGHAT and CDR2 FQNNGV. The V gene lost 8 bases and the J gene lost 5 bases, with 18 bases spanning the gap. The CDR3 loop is CASETNHQRTEAFF. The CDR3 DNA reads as TGTGCCAGCGAAACGAACCACCAGAGGACTGAAGCTTTCTTT. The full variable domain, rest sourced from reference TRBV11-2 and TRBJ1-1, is EAGVAQSPRYKIIEKRQSVAFWCNPISGHATLYWYQQILGQGPKLLIQFQNNGVVDDSQLPKDRFSAERLKGVDSTLKIQPAKLEDSAVYLCASETNHQRTEAFFGQGTRLTVV.

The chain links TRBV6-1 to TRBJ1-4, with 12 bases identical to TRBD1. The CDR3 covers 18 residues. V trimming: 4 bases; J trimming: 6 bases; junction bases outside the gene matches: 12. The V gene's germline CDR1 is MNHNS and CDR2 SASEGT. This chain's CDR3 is CASSVSPGQGAWDEKLFF. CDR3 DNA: TGTGCCAGCAGTGTCTCCCCGGGACAGGGGGCTTGGGATGAAAAACTGTTTTTT.

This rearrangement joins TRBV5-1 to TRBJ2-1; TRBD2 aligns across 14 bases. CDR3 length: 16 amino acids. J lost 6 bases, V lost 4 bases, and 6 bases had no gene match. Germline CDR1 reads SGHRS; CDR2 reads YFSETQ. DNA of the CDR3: TGCGCCAGCAGCACGCCGGGACTAGCGGGAGCCAATGAGCAGTTCTTC. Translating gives CASSTPGLAGANEQFF.

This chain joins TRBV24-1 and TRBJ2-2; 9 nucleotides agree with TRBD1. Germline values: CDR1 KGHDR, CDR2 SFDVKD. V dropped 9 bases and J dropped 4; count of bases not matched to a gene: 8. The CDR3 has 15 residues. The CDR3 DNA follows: TGTGCCACCGGCGGGGACAGGGTCGCCACCGGGGAGCTGTTTTTT. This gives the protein CATGGDRVATGELFF.

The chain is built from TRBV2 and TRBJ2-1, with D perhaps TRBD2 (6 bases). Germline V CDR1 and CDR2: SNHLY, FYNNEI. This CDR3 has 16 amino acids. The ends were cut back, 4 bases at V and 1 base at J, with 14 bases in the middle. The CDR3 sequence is CASSVEGRISYNEQFF. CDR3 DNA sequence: TGTGCCAGCAGTGTGGAGGGGAGGATTTCCTACAATGAGCAGTTCTTC.

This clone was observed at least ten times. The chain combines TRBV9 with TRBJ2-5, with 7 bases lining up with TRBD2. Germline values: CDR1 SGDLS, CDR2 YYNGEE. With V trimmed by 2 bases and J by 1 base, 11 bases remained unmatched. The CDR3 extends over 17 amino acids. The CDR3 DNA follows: TGTGCCAGCAGCGTCGGACTAGGCCGAAACTCCCAAGAGACCCAGTACTTC. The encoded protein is CASSVGLGRNSQETQYF.

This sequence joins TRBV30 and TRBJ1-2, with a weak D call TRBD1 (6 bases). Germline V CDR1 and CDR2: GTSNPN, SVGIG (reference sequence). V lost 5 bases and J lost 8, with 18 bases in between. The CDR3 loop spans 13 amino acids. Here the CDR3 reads CAWGGARQSGYTF. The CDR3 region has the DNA TGTGCCTGGGGGGGGGCCAGGCAAAGCGGCTACACCTTC. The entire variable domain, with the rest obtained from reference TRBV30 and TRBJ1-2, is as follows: SQTIHQWPATLVQPVGSPLSLECTVEGTSNPNLYWYRQAAGRGLQLLFYSVGIGQISSEVPQNLSASRPQDRQFILSSKKLLLSDSGFYLCAWGGARQSGYTFGSGTRLTVV.

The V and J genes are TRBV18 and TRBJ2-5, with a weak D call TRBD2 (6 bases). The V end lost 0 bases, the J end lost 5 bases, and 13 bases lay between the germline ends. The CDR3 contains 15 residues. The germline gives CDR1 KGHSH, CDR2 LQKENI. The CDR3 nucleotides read TGTGCCAGCTCACCACCGGGGGGTTTTCGGGAGACCCAGTACTTC. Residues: CASSPPGGFRETQYF.

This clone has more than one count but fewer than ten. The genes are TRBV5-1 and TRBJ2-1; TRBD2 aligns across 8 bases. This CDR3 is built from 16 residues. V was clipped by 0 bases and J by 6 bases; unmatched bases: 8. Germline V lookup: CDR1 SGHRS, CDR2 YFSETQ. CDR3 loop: CASSLAGAGVGNEQFF. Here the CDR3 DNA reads TGCGCCAGCAGCTTGGCCGGAGCGGGAGTGGGCAATGAGCAGTTCTTC.

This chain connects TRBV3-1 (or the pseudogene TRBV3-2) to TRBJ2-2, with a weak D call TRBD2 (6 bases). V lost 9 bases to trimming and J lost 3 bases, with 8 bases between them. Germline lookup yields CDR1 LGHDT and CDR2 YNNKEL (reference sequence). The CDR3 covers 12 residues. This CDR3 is CASGGYTGELFF. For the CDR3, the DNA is TGTGCCAGTGGGGGGTACACCGGGGAGCTGTTTTTT.

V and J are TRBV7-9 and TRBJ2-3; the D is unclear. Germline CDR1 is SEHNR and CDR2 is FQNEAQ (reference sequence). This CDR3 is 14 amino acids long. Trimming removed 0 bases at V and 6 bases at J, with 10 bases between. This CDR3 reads CASSLAGNGDTQYF. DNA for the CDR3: TGTGCCAGCAGCTTAGCGGGTAACGGGGATACGCAGTATTTT.

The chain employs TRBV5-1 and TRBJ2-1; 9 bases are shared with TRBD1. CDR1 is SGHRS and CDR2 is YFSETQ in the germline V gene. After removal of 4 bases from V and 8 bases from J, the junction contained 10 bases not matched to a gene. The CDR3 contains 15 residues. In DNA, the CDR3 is TGCGCCAGCAGCCCCGGGACAGGGTTGAGGGATGAGCAGTTCTTC. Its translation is CASSPGTGLRDEQFF. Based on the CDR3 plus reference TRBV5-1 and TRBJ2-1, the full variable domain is KAGVTQTPRYLIKTRGQQVTLSCSPISGHRSVSWYQQTPGQGLQFLFEYFSETQRNKGNFPGRFSGRQFSNSRSEMNVSTLELGDSALYLCASSPGTGLRDEQFFGPGTRLTVL.

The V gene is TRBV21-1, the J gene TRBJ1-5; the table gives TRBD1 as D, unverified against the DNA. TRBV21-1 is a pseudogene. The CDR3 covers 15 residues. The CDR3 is CASSPWDRGNQPQHF. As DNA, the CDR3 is TGTGCCAGCAGCCCATGGGACAGGGGCAATCAGCCCCAGCATTTT.

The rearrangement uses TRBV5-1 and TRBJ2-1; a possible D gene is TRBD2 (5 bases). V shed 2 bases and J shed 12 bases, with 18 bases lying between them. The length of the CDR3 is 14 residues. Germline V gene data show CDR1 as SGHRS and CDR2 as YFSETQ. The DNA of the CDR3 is TGCGCCAGCAGCTTAGACCCGGGAACCATTGTGCAGTTCTTC. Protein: CASSLDPGTIVQFF.

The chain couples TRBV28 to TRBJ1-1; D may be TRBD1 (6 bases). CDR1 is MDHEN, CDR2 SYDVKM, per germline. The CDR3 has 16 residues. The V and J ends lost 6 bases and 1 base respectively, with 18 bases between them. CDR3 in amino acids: CASSPNRAVGNTEAFF. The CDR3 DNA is TGTGCCAGCAGCCCCAACAGGGCAGTGGGGAACACTGAAGCTTTCTTT. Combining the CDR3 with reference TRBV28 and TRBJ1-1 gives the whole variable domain DVKVTQSSRYLVKRTGEKVFLECVQDMDHENMFWYRQDPGLGLRLIYFSYDVKMKEKGDIPEGYSVSREKKERFSLILESASTNQTSMYLCASSPNRAVGNTEAFFGQGTRLTVV.

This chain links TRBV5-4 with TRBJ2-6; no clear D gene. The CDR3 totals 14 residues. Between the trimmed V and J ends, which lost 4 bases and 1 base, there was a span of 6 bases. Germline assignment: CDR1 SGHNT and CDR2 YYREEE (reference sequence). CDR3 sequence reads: CASSLESGANVLTF. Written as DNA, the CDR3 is TGTGCCAGCAGCCTCGAGTCTGGGGCCAACGTCCTGACTTTC.

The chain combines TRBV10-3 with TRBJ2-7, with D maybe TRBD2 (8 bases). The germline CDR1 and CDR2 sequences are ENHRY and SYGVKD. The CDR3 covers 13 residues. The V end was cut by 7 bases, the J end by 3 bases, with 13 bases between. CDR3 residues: CAITGGTDYEQYF. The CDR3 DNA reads TGTGCCATCACGGGAGGGACAGACTACGAGCAGTACTTC.

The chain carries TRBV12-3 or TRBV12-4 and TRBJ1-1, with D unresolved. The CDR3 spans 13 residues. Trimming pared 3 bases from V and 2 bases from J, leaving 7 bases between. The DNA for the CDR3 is TGTGCCAGCAGTTTTGTACAAAACACTGAAGCTTTCTTT. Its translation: CASSFVQNTEAFF.

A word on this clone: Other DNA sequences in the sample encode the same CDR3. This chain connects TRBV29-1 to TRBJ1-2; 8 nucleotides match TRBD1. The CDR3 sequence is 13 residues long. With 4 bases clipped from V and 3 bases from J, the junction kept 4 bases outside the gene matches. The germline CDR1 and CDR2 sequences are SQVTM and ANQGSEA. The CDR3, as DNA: TGCAGCGTTGTAGGACAGGGCCACTATGGCTACACCTTC. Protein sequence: CSVVGQGHYGYTF.

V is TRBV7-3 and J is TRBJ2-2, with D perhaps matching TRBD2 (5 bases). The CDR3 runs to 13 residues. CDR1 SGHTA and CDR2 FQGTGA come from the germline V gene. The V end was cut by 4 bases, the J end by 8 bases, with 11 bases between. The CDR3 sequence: CASSSRGSGELFF. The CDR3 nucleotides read TGTGCCAGCAGCTCCCGAGGGTCGGGGGAGCTGTTTTTT.